This record concerns one TCR beta chain sequence. Its antigen remains unknown. The source of the sample is a study of monozygotic twins with inflammatory bowel disease. Study observations and caveats: Repertoire similarity did not separate concordant from discordant twins, possibly from limited power.

The CDR3 is 13 residues long. Germline CDR1 reads ENHRY; CDR2 reads SYGVKD. Per TCR library, 3,500 to 4,000 ng of total RNA was used. UMIs with a 6-nucleotide sample barcode were added by template switching. Reanalyzing the 5' RACE reads, TCRdb keeps one entry per CDR3 protein, without DNA. This sample's table has some 200,000 distinct CDR3 sequences. This chain links TRBV10-3 with TRBJ1-2; checking the TCRdb D call of TRBD1 is not possible without DNA. This receptor was obtained from a human donor with ulcerative colitis or Crohn's disease, or a healthy co-twin of an affected twin (not recorded which). The sequenced sample was blood. CDR3: CAISGTGYYGYTF.